This entry lists 30 T cell receptor beta chains sequenced from one sample in a study of blood T cell repertoires in COVID-19. Data came from immunoSEQ multiplex PCR; TCRdb stores just in-frame clones and leaves some out. The sample lists some 320,000 clones; approximately 90% were seen once. The sequenced sample consisted of peripheral blood. Source of these receptors: a woman in her 30s who had recovered from COVID-19.

The sample holds a few counts of this clone. The rearrangement links TRBV28 to TRBJ1-5, with TRBD1 matching 8 bases. V was clipped by 5 bases and J by 6 bases; unmatched bases: 9. The V gene's germline CDR1 is MDHEN and CDR2 SYDVKM. The CDR3 extends over 15 amino acids. The CDR3 here is CASSAPGQGSQPQHF. Here the CDR3 DNA reads TGTGCCAGCAGTGCGCCCGGACAGGGCTCTCAGCCCCAGCATTTT.

This clone was detected a few times. The chain combines TRBV4-1 with TRBJ1-6; 8 bases align to TRBD1. Looked up from germline, CDR1 is MGHRA and CDR2 is YSYEKL. Unmatched junction bases numbered 11, after V lost 0 bases and J lost 7 bases. This CDR3 region has 18 residues. CDR3 sequence: CASSQEGSRGLGNSPLHF. The CDR3 nucleotides read TGCGCCAGCAGCCAAGAGGGTTCCAGGGGGCTGGGGAATTCACCCCTCCACTTT.

The chain carries TRBV18 and TRBJ1-1, with D possibly TRBD1 on 6 matching bases. The CDR3 has 13 residues. Trimming shortened V by 8 bases and J by 7 bases, and 17 bases separated the two germline ends. Germline CDR1 KGHSH, CDR2 LQKENI. In DNA, the CDR3 is TGTGCCAGCCGCAATCCGGGACACAATGAAGCTTTCTTT. Protein sequence: CASRNPGHNEAFF. Full variable domain (remainder filled in from reference TRBV18 and TRBJ1-1): NAGVMQNPRHLVRRRGQEARLRCSPMKGHSHVYWYRQLPEEGLKFMVYLQKENIIDESGMPKERFSAEFPKEGPSILRIQQVVRGDSAAYFCASRNPGHNEAFFGQGTRLTVV.

The gene calls are TRBV2 and TRBJ2-7; 10 bases are a match to TRBD1. J was trimmed by 0 bases and V by 7 bases; bases with no gene match: 9. CDR1 is SNHLY, CDR2 FYNNEI, per germline. The CDR3 is 16 residues long. Here the CDR3 reads CASTPIDRGHSYEQYF. The CDR3 DNA is TGTGCCAGCACGCCAATCGACAGGGGGCACTCCTACGAGCAGTACTTC.

V usage is TRBV7-7 and J usage is TRBJ1-5; 8 bases agree with TRBD1. This CDR3 is 17 amino acids long. Per germline, CDR1 SSHAT and CDR2 FNYEAQ (reference sequence). V was pared by 1 base and J by 0 bases, with 5 bases of the junction left unmatched. The chain's CDR3 is CASSLDRGNDSNQPQHF. The CDR3 DNA is TGTGCCAGCAGCTTAGACAGGGGGAACGATAGCAATCAGCCCCAGCATTTT.

The J gene is TRBJ1-3, the V gene TRBV13, with D perhaps TRBD1 (6 bases). The length of the CDR3 is 14 residues. Germline CDR1 and CDR2: PRHDT and FYEKMQ (reference sequence). Trimming removed 2 bases at V and 4 bases at J, with 9 bases between. The CDR3 here is CASSLQGFGNTIYF. CDR3 coding DNA: TGTGCCAGCAGCTTACAGGGGTTCGGAAACACCATATATTTT.

The chain couples TRBV7-2 to TRBJ2-3; 8 bases map to TRBD2. Per the germline V gene, CDR1 is SGHTA and CDR2 is FQGNSA. V trimming: 0 bases; J trimming: 6 bases; junction bases outside the gene matches: 2. The CDR3 is 14 residues long. CDR3 loop: CASSLARTSDTQYF. CDR3 DNA sequence: TGTGCCAGCAGCTTAGCGAGGACTAGCGATACGCAGTATTTT.

V is TRBV7-9 and J is TRBJ1-1; tentatively, D is TRBD1 (5 bases). V was trimmed by 5 bases and J by 8 bases, leaving 15 bases between them. The germline V gene has CDR1 SEHNR and CDR2 FQNEAQ (reference sequence). The CDR3 has 13 residues. CDR3 loop: CASSAQWGEEAFF. CDR3 nucleotides: TGTGCCAGCAGCGCCCAGTGGGGCGAGGAAGCTTTCTTT. Together with reference TRBV7-9 and TRBJ1-1, the CDR3 gives the full variable domain: DTGVSQNPRHKITKRGQNVTFRCDPISEHNRLYWYRQTLGQGPEFLTYFQNEAQLEKSRLLSDRFSAERPKGSFSTLEIQRTEQGDSAMYLCASSAQWGEEAFFGQGTRLTVV.

The CDR3 here is CASSRLLAGGPHEQFF. CDR3 DNA sequence: TGTGCCAGCAGCCGCTTGCTAGCGGGGGGGCCCCATGAGCAGTTCTTC. This chain joins TRBV4-2 and TRBJ2-1; 12 bases are a match to TRBD2. With V trimmed by 4 bases and J by 8 bases, 9 bases remained unmatched. There are 16 residues in the CDR3. Germline-derived CDR1 and CDR2 are LGHNA and YNFKEQ.

This chain connects TRBV7-2 to TRBJ2-7; 15 positions agree with TRBD2. Losses at the gene ends were 5 bases for V and 5 bases for J; bases not matched to a gene: 1. The germline V gene encodes CDR1 SGHTA and CDR2 FQGNSA. The CDR3 runs to 14 residues. This CDR3 is CASSRTSGGDEQYF. CDR3 DNA: TGTGCCAGCAGCCGGACTAGCGGGGGGGACGAGCAGTACTTC.

This chain joins TRBV13 and TRBJ2-3; the D is unclear. The CDR3 is 16 residues long. The germline V gene encodes CDR1 PRHDT and CDR2 FYEKMQ (reference sequence). Trimming removed 2 bases from V and 3 bases from J, with 15 bases in between. CDR3 DNA: TGTGCCAGCAGCTTATACTTCACGGGTGGGACAGATACGCAGTATTTT. Protein sequence: CASSLYFTGGTDTQYF.

The chain has TRBV4-2 and TRBJ2-1; TRBD2 is a possible D gene (6 bases). Germline V lookup: CDR1 LGHNA, CDR2 YNFKEQ. CDR3 length: 19 residues. V was shortened by 1 base and J by 0 bases, with 19 bases between the two germline ends. CDR3 in DNA: TGTGCCAGCAGCCAAGTCTTAGGCGGGGATTTCAGCTCCTACAATGAGCAGTTCTTC. Its protein is CASSQVLGGDFSSYNEQFF.

This rearrangement joins TRBV19 to TRBJ2-6; weak D call: TRBD1 (6 bases). CDR1 LNHDA and CDR2 SQIVND come from the germline V gene (reference sequence). Trimming removed 7 bases at V and 3 bases at J, with 16 bases between. The CDR3 loop spans 16 amino acids. CDR3 residues: CASNTRTGIGANVLTF. The CDR3 DNA sequence: TGTGCCAGTAACACCAGAACAGGGATTGGGGCCAACGTCCTGACTTTC.

This chain uses TRBV7-3 with TRBJ2-5; D ambiguous. In germline, CDR1 is SGHTA, CDR2 FQGTGA. V was shortened by 5 bases and J by 2 bases, with 9 bases between the two germline ends. This CDR3 spans 13 amino acids. CDR3 coding DNA: TGTGCCAGCAGCCCCGGGTCGCAAGAGACCCAGTACTTC. It specifies CASSPGSQETQYF. Full variable domain (outside the CDR3, taken from reference TRBV7-3 and TRBJ2-5): GAGVSQTPSNKVTEKGKYVELRCDPISGHTALYWYRQSLGQGPEFLIYFQGTGAADDSGLPNDRFFAVRPEGSVSTLKIQRTERGDSAVYLCASSPGSQETQYFGPGTRLLVL.

This clone appeared a few times. The chain carries TRBV6-5 and TRBJ1-1; the D is unclear. Germline CDR1 is MNHEY and CDR2 is SVGAGI. This CDR3 is built from 13 residues. Trimming took off 6 bases at V and 0 bases at J, with 8 bases between the two ends. This CDR3 reads CASSNFMNTEAFF. The CDR3 DNA reads as TGTGCCAGCAGCAACTTCATGAACACTGAAGCTTTCTTT.

The rearrangement joins TRBV11-2 to TRBJ1-1; D is undetermined. The V gene's germline CDR1 is SGHAT and CDR2 FQNNGV. Between the trimmed V and J ends, which lost 5 bases and 0 bases, there was a span of 16 bases. This CDR3 is 16 amino acids long. The CDR3 here is CASSRRLALMNTEAFF. The DNA for the CDR3 is TGTGCCAGCAGCCGCCGACTCGCCTTAATGAACACTGAAGCTTTCTTT. Supplemented by reference TRBV11-2 and TRBJ1-1, the full variable domain reads EAGVAQSPRYKIIEKRQSVAFWCNPISGHATLYWYQQILGQGPKLLIQFQNNGVVDDSQLPKDRFSAERLKGVDSTLKIQPAKLEDSAVYLCASSRRLALMNTEAFFGQGTRLTVV.

The chain employs TRBV2 and TRBJ1-5; D is unresolved. The germline gives CDR1 SNHLY, CDR2 FYNNEI. Trimming pared 5 bases from V and 5 bases from J, leaving 16 bases between. This CDR3 has 15 amino acids. The DNA of the CDR3 is TGTGCCAGCAGTCGACAAACCAACCTCTATCAGCCCCAGCATTTT. Its translation: CASSRQTNLYQPQHF.

The gene calls are TRBV6-6 and TRBJ1-4; D is perhaps TRBD1 (5 bases). Looked up from germline, CDR1 is MNHNY and CDR2 is SVGAGI (reference sequence). Trimming pared 5 bases from V and 8 bases from J, leaving 15 bases between. CDR3 length equals 14 residues. The CDR3 nucleotides read TGTGCCAGCAGTAATCTTCAGGGATTGGAAAAACTGTTTTTT. Residues: CASSNLQGLEKLFF.

This chain uses TRBV28 with TRBJ2-4; the match to TRBD2 covers 8 bases. The V gene's germline CDR1 is MDHEN and CDR2 SYDVKM. V lost 6 bases, J lost 5 bases, and 15 bases stayed unmatched. The CDR3 consists of 17 residues. In DNA form, the CDR3 reads TGTGCCAGCAGAATGGCGGGGGGTTTCCCCCCCCAAAACATTCAGTACTTC. It encodes CASRMAGGFPPQNIQYF.

CDR3 DNA: TGCGCCAGCAGCTTGGCCGCACGGGGTGGAAACACCATATATTTT. Encoded protein: CASSLAARGGNTIYF. The chain has TRBV5-1 and TRBJ1-3; no clear D gene. Germline V CDR1 and CDR2: SGHRS, YFSETQ. Trimming left V 0 bases short and J 3 bases short, with 10 bases between. The CDR3 has 15 residues.

V gene TRBV5-1 combines with J gene TRBJ2-7; possible D gene TRBD2, 7 bases. There are 16 residues in the CDR3. Germline V gene data show CDR1 as SGHRS and CDR2 as YFSETQ. Trimming took off 2 bases at V and 3 bases at J, with 18 bases between the two ends. The CDR3 reads CASSFGGSGQNYEQYF. Here the CDR3 DNA reads TGCGCCAGCAGCTTCGGGGGGTCTGGACAGAACTACGAGCAGTACTTC.

This clone was observed once. The chain employs TRBV5-1 and TRBJ1-1; a possible D gene is TRBD1 (5 bases). This CDR3 is built from 15 residues. Germline V CDR1 and CDR2: SGHRS, YFSETQ. V was pared by 0 bases and J by 1 base, with 10 bases between. The CDR3, as DNA: TGCGCCAGCAGCTTGGACAGGCCACGGAACACTGAAGCTTTCTTT. This translates into CASSLDRPRNTEAFF.

Here the CDR3 DNA reads TGTGCCAGCAGTGAACAGGTGAACACCGGGGAGCTGTTTTTT. Amino acids: CASSEQVNTGELFF. V is TRBV2 and J is TRBJ2-2; D is uncertain. V was pared by 2 bases and J by 1 base, with 5 bases between. The CDR3 has 14 amino acids. The V gene's germline CDR1 is SNHLY and CDR2 FYNNEI.

The V gene is TRBV5-6, the J gene TRBJ2-3; D possibly corresponds to TRBD2 (7 bases). The CDR3 extends over 15 amino acids. Trimming pared 2 bases from V and 3 bases from J, leaving 13 bases between. From germline, CDR1 is SGHDT and CDR2 YYEEEE. CDR3: CASSFGGLGTDTQYF. The CDR3 DNA follows: TGTGCCAGCAGCTTCGGGGGGCTGGGAACAGATACGCAGTATTTT.

The chain couples TRBV24-1 to TRBJ2-7; possible D gene TRBD2, 6 bases. There are 13 residues in the CDR3. CDR1 KGHDR and CDR2 SFDVKD come from the germline V gene. The V and J ends lost 4 bases and 5 bases respectively, with 11 bases between them. CDR3 bases: TGTGCCACCAGTGAGCCTTGGGGGGACGAGCAGTACTTC. Encoded protein: CATSEPWGDEQYF.

The rearrangement uses TRBV7-9 and TRBJ1-2; the D gene is possibly TRBD1 (5 bases). The germline V and J ends were trimmed by 5 bases and 1 base, with 8 bases remaining between them. CDR3 size: 13 residues. CDR1 and CDR2 from the germline V gene are SEHNR and FQNEAQ (reference sequence). DNA for the CDR3: TGTGCCAGCAGCGGAGACAGTAACTATGGCTACACCTTC. Its protein product is CASSGDSNYGYTF.

The chain has TRBV7-9 and TRBJ1-2, with D unresolved. Germline CDR1 is SEHNR and CDR2 is FQNEAQ (reference sequence). V was cut by 3 bases and J by 4 bases, with 3 bases left in between. The CDR3 totals 11 residues. The CDR3 reads CASSLAYGYTF. CDR3 bases: TGTGCCAGCAGCTTGGCCTATGGCTACACCTTC.

The chain recombines TRBV5-1 with TRBJ2-5; possible D gene TRBD2, 6 bases. The CDR3 contains 16 residues. Trimming stripped 1 base from V and 2 bases from J, with 15 bases between. Looked up from germline, CDR1 is SGHRS and CDR2 is YFSETQ. CDR3 coding DNA: TGCGCCAGCAGCTTGAATGGAGGGCGGGCACAAGAGACCCAGTACTTC. It encodes CASSLNGGRAQETQYF. Together with reference TRBV5-1 and TRBJ2-5, the CDR3 gives the full variable domain: KAGVTQTPRYLIKTRGQQVTLSCSPISGHRSVSWYQQTPGQGLQFLFEYFSETQRNKGNFPGRFSGRQFSNSRSEMNVSTLELGDSALYLCASSLNGGRAQETQYFGPGTRLLVL.

V usage is TRBV19 and J usage is TRBJ1-3; D might be TRBD1 (5 bases). The V end lost 7 bases, the J end lost 0 bases, and 10 bases lay between the germline ends. This CDR3 contains 14 residues. Germline V gives CDR1 LNHDA, CDR2 SQIVND (reference sequence). The CDR3 DNA reads as TGTGCCAGTAAGGGGTCAGCCTCTGGAAACACCATATATTTT. Protein sequence: CASKGSASGNTIYF.

The table lists this clone with a count of one. The chain couples TRBV5-6 to TRBJ2-1; possible D gene TRBD2, 6 bases. The V gene lost 1 base and the J gene lost 3 bases, with 11 bases spanning the gap. Germline V gives CDR1 SGHDT, CDR2 YYEEEE. CDR3 length equals 15 residues. The CDR3 reads CASSLRRGFYNEQFF. The CDR3, as DNA: TGTGCCAGCAGCTTGAGGCGGGGTTTCTACAATGAGCAGTTCTTC. Full variable domain (missing parts from reference TRBV5-6 and TRBJ2-1): DAGVTQSPTHLIKTRGQQVTLRCSPKSGHDTVSWYQQALGQGPQFIFQYYEEEERQRGNFPDRFSGHQFPNYSSELNVNALLLGDSALYLCASSLRRGFYNEQFFGPGTRLTVL.